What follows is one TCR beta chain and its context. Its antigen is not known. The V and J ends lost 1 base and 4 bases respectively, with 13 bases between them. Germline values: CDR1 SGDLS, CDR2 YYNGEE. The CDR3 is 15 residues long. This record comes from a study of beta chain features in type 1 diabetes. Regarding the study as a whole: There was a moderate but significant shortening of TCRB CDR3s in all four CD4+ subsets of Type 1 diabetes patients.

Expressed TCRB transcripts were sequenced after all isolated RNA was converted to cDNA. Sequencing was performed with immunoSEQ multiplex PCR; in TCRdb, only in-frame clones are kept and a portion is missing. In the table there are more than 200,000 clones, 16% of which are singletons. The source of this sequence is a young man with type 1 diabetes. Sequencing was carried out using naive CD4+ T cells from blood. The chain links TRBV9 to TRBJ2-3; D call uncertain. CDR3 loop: CASSVQPGKADTQYF. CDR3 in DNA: TGTGCCAGCAGCGTACAGCCCGGTAAAGCAGATACGCAGTATTTT.